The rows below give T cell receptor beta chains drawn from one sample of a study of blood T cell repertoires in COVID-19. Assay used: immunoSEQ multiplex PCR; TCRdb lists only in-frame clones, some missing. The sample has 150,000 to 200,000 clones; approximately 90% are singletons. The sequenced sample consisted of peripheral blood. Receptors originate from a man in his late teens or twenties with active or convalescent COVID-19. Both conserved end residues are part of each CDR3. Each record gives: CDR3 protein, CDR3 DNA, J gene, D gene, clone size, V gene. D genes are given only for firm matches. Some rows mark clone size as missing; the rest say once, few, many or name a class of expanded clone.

CDR3aa: CASSQAVAFNYGYTF; CDR3nt: TGTGCCAGCAGCCAGGCCGTGGCTTTTAACTATGGCTACACCTTC; j_gene: TRBJ1-2; d_gene: NA; abundance: NA; v_gene: TRBV14
CDR3aa: CASGRDTNTEAFF; CDR3nt: TGTGCCAGCGGAAGGGACACGAACACTGAAGCTTTCTTT; j_gene: TRBJ1-1; d_gene: NA; abundance: NA; v_gene: TRBV2
CDR3aa: CASSRSRRASTDTQYF; CDR3nt: TGTGCCAGCAGTAGGAGTCGGCGGGCTAGCACAGATACGCAGTATTTT; j_gene: TRBJ2-3; d_gene: NA; abundance: NA; v_gene: TRBV6-7
CDR3aa: CASSLGGTDTQYF; CDR3nt: TGCGCCAGCAGCCTCGGTGGCACAGATACGCAGTATTTT; j_gene: TRBJ2-3; d_gene: NA; abundance: NA; v_gene: TRBV5-1
CDR3aa: CASSLRGTSGNEQFF; CDR3nt: TGTGCCAGCAGCTTGAGGGGGACTAGCGGCAATGAGCAGTTCTTC; j_gene: TRBJ2-1; d_gene: TRBD2; abundance: NA; v_gene: TRBV5-6
CDR3aa: CASSVAFGLTSNNEQFF; CDR3nt: TGTGCCAGCAGCGTAGCGTTCGGACTAACCTCTAACAATGAGCAGTTCTTC; j_gene: TRBJ2-1; d_gene: NA; abundance: NA; v_gene: TRBV9
CDR3aa: CASSVPGRRDTEAFF; CDR3nt: TGTGCCAGCAGCGTACCGGGTAGGAGGGACACTGAAGCTTTCTTT; j_gene: TRBJ1-1; d_gene: NA; abundance: few; v_gene: TRBV7-9
CDR3aa: CASSLMGGPSYNEQFF; CDR3nt: TGTGCCAGCAGCTTAATGGGGGGGCCCTCCTACAATGAGCAGTTCTTC; j_gene: TRBJ2-1; d_gene: NA; abundance: NA; v_gene: TRBV7-2
CDR3aa: CATSDRTGGLSYNEQFF; CDR3nt: TGTGCCACCAGTGATCGGACAGGGGGTCTTTCCTACAATGAGCAGTTCTTC; j_gene: TRBJ2-1; d_gene: TRBD1; abundance: NA; v_gene: TRBV24-1
CDR3aa: CSVETSGSSYEQYF; CDR3nt: TGCAGCGTTGAAACCTCAGGTAGCTCCTACGAGCAGTACTTC; j_gene: TRBJ2-7; d_gene: NA; abundance: NA; v_gene: TRBV29-1
CDR3aa: CASSWRLAGLSSYEQYF; CDR3nt: TGCGCCAGCAGCTGGAGACTAGCGGGACTCTCATCCTACGAGCAGTACTTC; j_gene: TRBJ2-7; d_gene: TRBD2; abundance: once; v_gene: TRBV5-1
CDR3aa: CASSRLQGAGVTDTQYF; CDR3nt: TGTGCCAGCAGCAGATTACAGGGGGCAGGCGTCACAGATACGCAGTATTTT; j_gene: TRBJ2-3; d_gene: TRBD1; abundance: NA; v_gene: TRBV5-8
CDR3aa: CASSLPEPRQGAWGYTF; CDR3nt: TGTGCCAGCAGCTTGCCTGAGCCTCGACAGGGGGCTTGGGGCTACACCTTC; j_gene: TRBJ1-2; d_gene: TRBD1; abundance: few; v_gene: TRBV5-5
CDR3aa: CASSLGAGNQPQHF; CDR3nt: TGCGCCAGCAGCTTGGGGGCAGGCAATCAGCCCCAGCATTTT; j_gene: TRBJ1-5; d_gene: NA; abundance: NA; v_gene: TRBV5-1
CDR3aa: CASSMTGNTEAFF; CDR3nt: TGTGCCAGTAGCATGACGGGGAACACTGAAGCTTTCTTT; j_gene: TRBJ1-1; d_gene: NA; abundance: NA; v_gene: TRBV19
CDR3aa: CASSYPRGDILFLAKNIQYF; CDR3nt: TGTGCCAGCAGTTACCCCCGAGGGGACATTCTATTTCTGGCCAAAAACATTCAGTACTTC; j_gene: TRBJ2-4; d_gene: NA; abundance: once; v_gene: TRBV6-2/TRBV6-3
CDR3aa: CASSARGGTGNTEAFF; CDR3nt: TGTGCCAGCTCAGCAAGGGGGGGGACAGGAAACACTGAAGCTTTCTTT; j_gene: TRBJ1-1; d_gene: TRBD1; abundance: NA; v_gene: TRBV18
CDR3aa: CASSFSHRGDEQFF; CDR3nt: TGTGCCAGCAGTTTTAGTCACAGGGGAGATGAGCAGTTCTTC; j_gene: TRBJ2-1; d_gene: TRBD1; abundance: NA; v_gene: TRBV28
CDR3aa: CASSYSRLGSTEAFF; CDR3nt: TGTGCCAGCAGTTACTCGAGGCTGGGGAGCACTGAAGCTTTCTTT; j_gene: TRBJ1-1; d_gene: NA; abundance: NA; v_gene: TRBV6-5
CDR3aa: CASSREGPVGKAFF; CDR3nt: TGTGCCAGCAGTAGGGAGGGCCCGGTAGGAAAAGCTTTCTTT; j_gene: TRBJ1-1; d_gene: NA; abundance: NA; v_gene: TRBV25-1
CDR3aa: CASSYGSGMAGELFF; CDR3nt: TGTGCCAGCAGTTACGGGTCAGGGATGGCCGGGGAGCTGTTTTTT; j_gene: TRBJ2-2; d_gene: NA; abundance: once; v_gene: TRBV6-5
CDR3aa: CASSLYITPTGGGTDTQYF; CDR3nt: TGTGCCAGCAGTTTATATATCACACCAACAGGGGGCGGCACAGATACGCAGTATTTT; j_gene: TRBJ2-3; d_gene: TRBD1; abundance: NA; v_gene: TRBV28
CDR3aa: CASSQGSLVGTEAFF; CDR3nt: TGTGCCAGCTCACAGGGGTCCCTGGTGGGAACTGAAGCTTTCTTT; j_gene: TRBJ1-1; d_gene: NA; abundance: few; v_gene: TRBV18
CDR3aa: CASSLTGGGPYNSPLHF; CDR3nt: TGTGCCAGCAGCTTAACCGGCGGAGGGCCCTATAATTCACCCCTCCACTTT; j_gene: TRBJ1-6; d_gene: NA; abundance: NA; v_gene: TRBV7-2
CDR3aa: CASRWGGSGANVLTF; CDR3nt: TGTGCCTCAAGATGGGGAGGCTCTGGGGCCAACGTCCTGACTTTC; j_gene: TRBJ2-6; d_gene: NA; abundance: NA; v_gene: TRBV6-5
CDR3aa: CASSLGLAGVRTGELFF; CDR3nt: TGCGCCAGCAGTCTCGGACTAGCGGGAGTACGCACCGGGGAGCTGTTTTTT; j_gene: TRBJ2-2; d_gene: TRBD2; abundance: NA; v_gene: TRBV5-1